This T cell receptor (beta chain) was observed in a study of glioma-infiltrating T cells after dendritic cell vaccination. Findings and limits, study-wide: Patients with more pretreatment TILs had longer time to progression and survival.

Stated time point: after dendritic cell vaccination, including at tumor progression/relapse. PBMC were collected before vaccination, two weeks after the third vaccination, and at progression. Here immunoSEQ multiplex PCR was the method, and the copy in TCRdb shows in-frame clones only, minus some. Among about 90,000 clones listed, roughly 80% were seen once. Worth noting for this clone: Its antigen is undetermined.

In germline, CDR1 is LNHDA, CDR2 SQIVND (reference sequence). The CDR3 has 14 amino acids. Trimming took off 3 bases at V and 6 bases at J, with 12 bases between the two ends. The receptor's source is a human donor with glioblastoma. Source: blood, taken after dendritic cell vaccination. The V and J genes are TRBV19 and TRBJ2-4, with D possibly matching TRBD1 (6 bases). CDR3 sequence: CASSIGQPLNIQYF. The CDR3 nucleotides read TGTGCCAGTAGTATCGGACAGCCTTTAAACATTCAGTACTTC.